This entry concerns a single T cell receptor beta chain. The study ran its PCR with 60 Vbeta and 13 Jbeta primers. TCRdb's table, derived via immunoSEQ multiplex PCR, lists solely in-frame clones and lacks some. The sample has under 130,000 clones, about three quarters seen once; the top ten hold 6.5% to 9.5%. This record comes from a study of cytomegalovirus exposure and HLA in healthy donors. The CDR3 runs 13 residues. The V gene lost 2 bases and the J gene lost 5 bases, with 10 bases spanning the gap. The germline CDR1 and CDR2 sequences are SGHRS and YFSETQ. The J gene is TRBJ2-5, the V gene TRBV5-1; possible D gene TRBD2, 5 bases. This clonotype was sampled from a woman in her forties in good health and CMV-seropositive. The sequencing sample was made of PBMCs. The CDR3 bases are TGCGCCAGCAGCTTCGGGGTTCGGGAGACCCAGTACTTC. Its translation is CASSFGVRETQYF.